Below, 9 T cell receptor beta chains from the same sample are listed, as sequenced in a study of CD8+CD57+ T cells in acquired aplastic anemia. An expansion of CD8+CD57+ cells by flow cytometry had been shown in patients chosen for sequencing. TCR beta VDJ and CDR3 profiling used genomic DNA as template. MiXCR was run by TCRdb on the reads, yielding one entry per CDR3 protein. The sample lists roughly 170,000 distinct CDR3 sequences, 45% to 60% occurring once. The sample was sorted CD4+, CD8+, or CD8+CD57+ T cells (not recorded which) from PBMCs. These receptors all come from a human donor with aplastic anemia.

This clonotype showed up just a few times. The chain recombines TRBV5-6 with TRBJ2-5; 11 bases map to TRBD1. The CDR3 is 18 amino acids. The germline CDR1 and CDR2 sequences are SGHDT and YYEEEE. After removal of 7 bases from V and 5 bases from J, the junction contained 19 bases not matched to a gene. CDR3 sequence (DNA): TGTGCCAGCGGATTTTCGGGTGCAAACCGGGACAGGGGGGAGACCCAGTACTTC. Its translation: CASGFSGANRDRGETQYF.

This chain links TRBV27 with TRBJ2-3; a possible D gene is TRBD2 (5 bases). V lost 5 bases and J 4 bases, leaving 13 bases between the germline ends. From germline, CDR1 is MNHEY and CDR2 SMNVEV (reference sequence). This CDR3 contains 14 residues. The CDR3 DNA reads TGTGCCAGCAGTCCATGGGGAGCAGCAGATACGCAGTATTTT. Translated: CASSPWGAADTQYF.

This clonotype occurred many times. J is TRBJ1-1 and V is TRBV5-5; unclear D gene. Germline lookup yields CDR1 SGHKS and CDR2 YYEKEE (reference sequence). The CDR3 has 17 amino acids. V lost 4 bases to trimming and J lost 5 bases, with 24 bases between them. CDR3 in amino acids: CASSPIASGPRFTEAFF. The CDR3 DNA reads as TGTGCCAGCAGCCCAATCGCTTCAGGACCTCGGTTTACTGAAGCTTTCTTT.

The genes are TRBV10-3 and TRBJ1-2; no definite D call. The CDR3 length is 12 residues. V lost 11 bases, J lost 8 bases, and 18 bases lay in between. The germline gives CDR1 ENHRY, CDR2 SYGVKD. This CDR3 is CAASSGSEGYTF. The DNA for the CDR3 is TGTGCCGCATCGAGTGGGAGCGAAGGCTACACCTTC.

This sequence joins TRBV7-9 and TRBJ2-5, with 7 bases fitting TRBD2. Per the germline V gene, CDR1 is SEHNR and CDR2 is FQNEAQ (reference sequence). Unmatched junction bases numbered 10, after V lost 1 base and J lost 2 bases. CDR3 length equals 17 residues. CDR3 in DNA: TGTGCCAGCAGCTTAGGGGCGTCTAGCGGTAATCAAGAGACCCAGTACTTC. Translating gives CASSLGASSGNQETQYF.

The genes are TRBV10-3 and TRBJ1-2; D not resolved. CDR3 length: 13 amino acids. Germline V gene data show CDR1 as ENHRY and CDR2 as SYGVKD. V lost 3 bases, J lost 2 bases, and 7 bases lay in between. CDR3 amino acids: CAISDSLNYGYTF. Written as DNA, the CDR3 is TGTGCCATCAGTGACAGCTTAAACTATGGCTACACCTTC.

The chain employs TRBV5-1 and TRBJ2-5; D assignment may be TRBD1 or TRBD2 (5 bases each). From germline, CDR1 is SGHRS and CDR2 YFSETQ. This CDR3 comprises 16 residues. V shed 0 bases and J shed 4 bases, with 16 bases lying between them. The CDR3 nucleotides are TGCGCCAGCAGCTTGGGCCAGCCGACTGGGGGAGAGACCCAGTACTTC. Translating gives CASSLGQPTGGETQYF. Full variable domain (outside the CDR3, taken from reference TRBV5-1 and TRBJ2-5): KAGVTQTPRYLIKTRGQQVTLSCSPISGHRSVSWYQQTPGQGLQFLFEYFSETQRNKGNFPGRFSGRQFSNSRSEMNVSTLELGDSALYLCASSLGQPTGGETQYFGPGTRLLVL.

This clonotype has a count of ten or more. This chain joins TRBV24-1 and TRBJ1-2; no firm D call. Germline-derived CDR1 and CDR2 are KGHDR and SFDVKD. The CDR3 has 12 amino acids. With 3 bases removed from V and 5 bases from J, the gap between germline ends came to 6 bases. The CDR3 reads CATSDGLYGYTF. CDR3 nucleotides: TGTGCCACCAGTGATGGCCTGTATGGCTACACCTTC.

This clonotype came up a few times. The genes are TRBV19 and TRBJ2-3, with D perhaps matching TRBD1 (6 bases). Trimming shortened V by 6 bases and J by 6 bases, and 19 bases separated the two germline ends. From germline, CDR1 is LNHDA and CDR2 SQIVND (reference sequence). The CDR3 sequence is 15 residues long. The CDR3 DNA follows: TGTGCCAGTAGCGATGGGACCCGTACAGGGGATACGCAGTATTTT. The encoded protein is CASSDGTRTGDTQYF.